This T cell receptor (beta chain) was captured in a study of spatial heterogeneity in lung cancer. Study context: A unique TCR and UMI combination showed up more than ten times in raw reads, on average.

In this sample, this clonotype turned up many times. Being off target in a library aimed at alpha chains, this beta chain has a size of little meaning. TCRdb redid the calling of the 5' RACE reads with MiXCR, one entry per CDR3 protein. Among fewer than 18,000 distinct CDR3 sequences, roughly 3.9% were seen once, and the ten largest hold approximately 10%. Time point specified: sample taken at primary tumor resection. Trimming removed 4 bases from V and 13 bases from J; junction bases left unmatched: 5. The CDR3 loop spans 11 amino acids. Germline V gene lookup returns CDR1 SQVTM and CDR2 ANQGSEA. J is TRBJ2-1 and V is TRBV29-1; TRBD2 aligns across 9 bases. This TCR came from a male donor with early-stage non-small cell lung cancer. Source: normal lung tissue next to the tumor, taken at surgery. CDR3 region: CSVGPGTSQFF. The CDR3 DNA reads TGCAGCGTTGGCCCTGGGACTAGCCAGTTCTTC.